This is a list of T cell receptor beta chains from one sample in a study of blood T cell repertoires in COVID-19. The repertoire was sequenced with immunoSEQ multiplex PCR; TCRdb's copy has only in-frame clones and lacks some. The sample comprises tens of thousands of clones, approximately 90% of which are singletons, and 6.5% to 9% rests with the top ten. Source material: peripheral blood. These receptor sequences come from a woman aged 40 to 55 with active COVID-19. Both conserved end residues are part of each CDR3. The D gene is left open where the match is weak. Not every row has a clone size; where given, it reads once, few, many or a size class.

clone_size | d_call | j_call | v_call | cdr3_aa | cdr3_nt
. | . | TRBJ1-6 | TRBV18 | CASSPPGLSPLHF | TGTGCCAGCTCACCACCGGGGCTTTCACCCCTCCACTTT
. | TRBD2 | TRBJ2-5 | TRBV5-4 | CASSNPLAQKETQYF | TGTGCCAGCAGCAACCCACTAGCGCAGAAAGAGACCCAGTACTTC
. | . | TRBJ2-1 | TRBV30 | CAWSGTRYYNEQFF | TGTGCCTGGTCCGGGACTCGCTATTACAATGAGCAGTTCTTC
. | TRBD1 | TRBJ1-2 | TRBV12-5 | CASGYNKGTGLGYTF | TGTGCTAGTGGCTACAATAAAGGGACAGGGCTTGGCTACACCTTC
. | TRBD2 | TRBJ2-1 | TRBV5-4 | CASSLGGGSYNEQFF | TGTGCCAGCAGCTTAGGCGGGGGGTCCTACAATGAGCAGTTCTTC
. | TRBD1 | TRBJ2-1 | TRBV27 | CASSFLRGQGSNEQFF | TGTGCCAGCAGTTTTCTGCGAGGACAGGGTTCTAATGAGCAGTTCTTC
. | TRBD1 | TRBJ1-2 | TRBV3-1/TRBV3-2 | CASSQAVRRQGANYGYTF | TGTGCCAGCAGCCAAGCCGTTCGGAGACAGGGGGCGAACTATGGCTACACCTTC
. | TRBD1 | TRBJ1-6 | TRBV5-1 | CASSPGQGGSPLHF | TGCGCCAGCAGCCCAGGACAGGGAGGTTCACCCCTCCACTTT
. | . | TRBJ1-5 | TRBV14 | CASSQDSYQPQHF | TGTGCCAGCAGCCAAGACAGTTACCAGCCCCAGCATTTT
. | . | TRBJ1-3 | TRBV3-1/TRBV3-2 | CASSQDSYTGNTIYF | TGTGCCAGCAGCCAAGATTCGTACACTGGAAACACCATATATTTT
. | . | TRBJ1-2 | TRBV7-9 | CASSLTRQFNHGYTF | TGTGCCAGCAGCTTAACGCGCCAATTCAATCATGGCTACACCTTC
once | . | TRBJ2-6 | TRBV20-1 | CSALSNVLTF | TGCAGTGCTCTTAGTAACGTCCTGACTTTC
. | TRBD1 | TRBJ1-1 | TRBV19 | CASSRDRGLTEAFF | TGTGCCAGTAGTAGGGACAGGGGATTAACTGAAGCTTTCTTT
. | TRBD1 | TRBJ1-5 | TRBV6-2/TRBV6-3 | CASSYLPGQGGLGNQPQHF | TGTGCCAGCAGTTACCTGCCGGGACAGGGAGGTTTGGGAAATCAGCCCCAGCATTTT
. | TRBD1 | TRBJ2-1 | TRBV6-1 | CASSEWRTGGWNEQFF | TGTGCCAGCAGTGAATGGAGGACAGGTGGTTGGAATGAGCAGTTCTTC
. | TRBD1 | TRBJ1-1 | TRBV7-2 | CASRGQIRNTEAFF | TGTGCCAGCAGGGGACAGATAAGGAACACTGAAGCTTTCTTT
. | . | TRBJ2-3 | TRBV10-3 | CAISEAGMVTDTQYF | TGTGCCATCAGTGAGGCAGGGATGGTCACAGATACGCAGTATTTT
. | TRBD1 | TRBJ1-2 | TRBV19 | CATRGQANSWDYGYTF | TGTGCCACCAGGGGACAGGCAAACAGCTGGGACTATGGCTACACCTTC
. | TRBD2 | TRBJ2-3 | TRBV2 | CASSASRGRADTQYF | TGTGCCAGCAGCGCCTCGCGGGGGAGGGCAGATACGCAGTATTTT
. | TRBD1 | TRBJ1-4 | TRBV2 | CASSIQGAPNEKLFF | TGTGCCAGCAGTATACAGGGGGCGCCTAATGAAAAACTGTTTTTT
. | . | TRBJ1-2 | TRBV5-1 | CASSLDSGTYGYTF | TGCGCCAGCAGCTTGGACTCAGGTACCTATGGCTACACCTTC
once | TRBD1 | TRBJ2-3 | TRBV3-1/TRBV3-2 | CASSHGQGDTQYF | TGTGCCAGCAGCCACGGACAGGGCGATACGCAGTATTTT
few | . | TRBJ2-2 | TRBV7-9 | CASSTDTYTGELFF | TGTGCCAGCAGCACTGACACATACACCGGGGAGCTGTTTTTT
. | TRBD1 | TRBJ1-1 | TRBV10-3 | CAIRGQGATEAFF | TGTGCCATCAGGGGACAGGGGGCTACTGAAGCTTTCTTT
. | . | TRBJ2-5 | TRBV5-1 | CASSPTGTGQETQYF | TGCGCCAGCAGCCCGACCGGGACTGGCCAAGAGACCCAGTACTTC
. | TRBD1 | TRBJ1-1 | TRBV2 | CASSDRGGNTEAFF | TGTGCCAGCAGCGACAGGGGGGGGAACACTGAAGCTTTCTTT
. | TRBD2 | TRBJ2-3 | TRBV9 | CASSVAPASGGVADTQYF | TGTGCCAGCAGCGTAGCCCCCGCTAGCGGGGGGGTAGCAGATACGCAGTATTTT
. | TRBD2 | TRBJ2-2 | TRBV5-1 | CASSAGGAVPWELFF | TGCGCCAGCAGCGCGGGGGGGGCAGTTCCCTGGGAGCTGTTTTTT
. | TRBD1 | TRBJ1-2 | TRBV29-1 | CSVTGGNYGYTF | TGCAGCGTGACAGGGGGCAACTATGGCTACACCTTC
. | TRBD1 | TRBJ1-4 | TRBV6-1 | CASSELTGGEEKLFF | TGTGCCAGCAGTGAGCTAACAGGGGGCGAGGAAAAACTGTTTTTT
. | TRBD2 | TRBJ2-5 | TRBV7-2 | CASSKLRGGRQETQYF | TGTGCCAGCAGTAAGCTGCGGGGGGGACGACAAGAGACCCAGTACTTC
. | TRBD1 | TRBJ1-2 | TRBV4-3 | CASSQSTPSLDRNYGYTF | TGCGCCAGCAGCCAATCCACCCCCTCCTTGGACAGGAACTATGGCTACACCTTC
. | TRBD1 | TRBJ2-7 | TRBV18 | CASSPPAAGQGNEQYF | TGTGCCAGCTCACCGCCCGCGGCGGGACAGGGTAACGAGCAGTACTTC
. | . | TRBJ2-3 | TRBV4-1 | CASSQERTGDTQYF | TGCGCCAGCAGCCAAGAGAGAACCGGGGATACGCAGTATTTT
. | TRBD2 | TRBJ2-5 | TRBV2 | CASSDLRGAPETQYF | TGTGCCAGCAGTGATCTGCGGGGGGCCCCAGAGACCCAGTACTTC
. | . | TRBJ2-5 | TRBV6-5 | CASRRTAQETQYF | TGTGCCAGCAGAAGGACAGCTCAAGAGACCCAGTACTTC
. | TRBD1 | TRBJ1-1 | TRBV30 | CAWAGQWNTEAFF | TGTGCCTGGGCGGGACAGTGGAACACTGAAGCTTTCTTT
. | . | TRBJ2-3 | TRBV11-2 | CASSFQAGTDTQYF | TGTGCCAGCAGCTTCCAAGCCGGCACAGATACGCAGTATTTT
. | . | TRBJ1-5 | TRBV19 | CASSAGRGSYSNQPQHF | TGTGCCAGTAGTGCAGGGAGGGGATCTTATAGCAATCAGCCCCAGCATTTT
. | TRBD1 | TRBJ1-1 | TRBV2 | CASRLQGMNTEAFF | TGTGCCAGCAGGTTACAGGGGATGAACACTGAAGCTTTCTTT